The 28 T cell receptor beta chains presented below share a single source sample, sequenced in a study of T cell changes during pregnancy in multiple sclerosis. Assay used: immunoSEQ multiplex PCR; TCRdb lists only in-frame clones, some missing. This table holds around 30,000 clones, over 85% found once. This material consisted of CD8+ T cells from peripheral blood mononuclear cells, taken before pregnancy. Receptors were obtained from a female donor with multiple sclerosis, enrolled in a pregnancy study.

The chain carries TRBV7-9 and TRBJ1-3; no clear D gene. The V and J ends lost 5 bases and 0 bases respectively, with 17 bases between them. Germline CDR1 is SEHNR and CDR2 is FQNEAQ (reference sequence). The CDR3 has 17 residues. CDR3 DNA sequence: TGTGCCAGCAGCAACCCGTTAAGGGAGAGCTCTGGAAACACCATATATTTT. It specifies CASSNPLRESSGNTIYF.

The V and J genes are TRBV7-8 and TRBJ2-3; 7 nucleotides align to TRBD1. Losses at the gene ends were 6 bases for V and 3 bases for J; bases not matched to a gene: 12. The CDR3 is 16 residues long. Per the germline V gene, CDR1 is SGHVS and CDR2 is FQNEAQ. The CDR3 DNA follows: TGTGCCAGCAGGTTACGGGCCAGGGGGAAGACAGATACGCAGTATTTT. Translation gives CASRLRARGKTDTQYF.

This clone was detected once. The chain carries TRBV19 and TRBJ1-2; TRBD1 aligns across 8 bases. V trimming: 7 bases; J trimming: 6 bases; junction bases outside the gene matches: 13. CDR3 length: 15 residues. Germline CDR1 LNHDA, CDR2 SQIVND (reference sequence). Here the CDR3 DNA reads TGTGCCAGTAACCTCGGACAGGGCCCTCTCCATGGCTACACCTTC. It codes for CASNLGQGPLHGYTF.

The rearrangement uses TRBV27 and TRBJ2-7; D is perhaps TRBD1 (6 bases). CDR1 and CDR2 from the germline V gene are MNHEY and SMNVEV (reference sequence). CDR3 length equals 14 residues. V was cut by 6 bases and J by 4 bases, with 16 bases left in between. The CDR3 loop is CASRRRGSVYEQYF. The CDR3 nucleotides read TGTGCCAGCAGGCGCAGGGGTTCGGTGTACGAGCAGTACTTC.

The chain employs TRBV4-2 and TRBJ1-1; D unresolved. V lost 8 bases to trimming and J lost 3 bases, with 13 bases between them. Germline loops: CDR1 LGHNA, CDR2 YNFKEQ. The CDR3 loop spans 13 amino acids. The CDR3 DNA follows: TGTGCCAGCTCACTCAGGTTGGACACTGAAGCTTTCTTT. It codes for CASSLRLDTEAFF.

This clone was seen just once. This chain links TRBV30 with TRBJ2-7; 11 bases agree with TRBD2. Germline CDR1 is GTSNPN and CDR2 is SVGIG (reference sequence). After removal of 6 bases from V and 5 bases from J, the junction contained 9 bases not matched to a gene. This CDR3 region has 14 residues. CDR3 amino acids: CACTSGSYHDEQYF. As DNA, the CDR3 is TGTGCCTGCACTAGCGGGAGTTATCACGACGAGCAGTACTTC.

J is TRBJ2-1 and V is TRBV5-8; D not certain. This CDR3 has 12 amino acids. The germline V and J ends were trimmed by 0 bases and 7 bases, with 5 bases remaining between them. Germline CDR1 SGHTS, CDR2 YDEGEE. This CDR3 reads CASSLAPNEQFF. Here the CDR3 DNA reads TGTGCCAGCAGCTTGGCCCCTAATGAGCAGTTCTTC.

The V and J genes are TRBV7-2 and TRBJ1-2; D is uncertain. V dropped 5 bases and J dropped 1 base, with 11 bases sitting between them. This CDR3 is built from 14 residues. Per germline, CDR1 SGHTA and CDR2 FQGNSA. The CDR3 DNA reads TGTGCCAGCAGCGACGTCACGGGTAACTATGGCTACACCTTC. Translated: CASSDVTGNYGYTF.

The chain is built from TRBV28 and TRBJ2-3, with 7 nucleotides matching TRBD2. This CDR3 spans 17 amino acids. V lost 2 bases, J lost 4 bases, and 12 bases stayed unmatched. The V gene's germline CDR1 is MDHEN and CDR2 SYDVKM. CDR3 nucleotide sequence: TGTGCCAGCAGTTTAATTCGGGCGGCGGGAGAGGCAGATACGCAGTATTTT. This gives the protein CASSLIRAAGEADTQYF.

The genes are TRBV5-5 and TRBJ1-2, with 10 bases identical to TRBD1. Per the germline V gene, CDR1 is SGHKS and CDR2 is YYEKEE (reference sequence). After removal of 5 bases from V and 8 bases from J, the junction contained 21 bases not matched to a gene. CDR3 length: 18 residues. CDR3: CASSNDRPGTGALGGYTF. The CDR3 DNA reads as TGTGCCAGCAGTAACGACCGACCCGGGACAGGGGCCTTGGGAGGCTACACCTTC.

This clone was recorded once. In DNA form, the CDR3 reads TGTGCCAGCAGCCTTACCCCGGGGGGTGGTGGTGGGGAGCAGTACTTC. It is translated as CASSLTPGGGGGEQYF. The chain combines TRBV7-2 with TRBJ2-7; 7 nucleotides align to TRBD2. Per the germline V gene, CDR1 is SGHTA and CDR2 is FQGNSA. There are 16 residues in the CDR3. The ends lost 5 bases at V and 7 bases at J; junction bases unmatched: 17. The full variable domain, with the rest looked up from reference TRBV7-2 and TRBJ2-7, is GAGVSQSPSNKVTEKGKDVELRCDPISGHTALYWYRQSLGQGLEFLIYFQGNSAPDKSGLPSDRFSAERTGGSVSTLTIQRTQQEDSAVYLCASSLTPGGGGGEQYFGPGTRLTVT.

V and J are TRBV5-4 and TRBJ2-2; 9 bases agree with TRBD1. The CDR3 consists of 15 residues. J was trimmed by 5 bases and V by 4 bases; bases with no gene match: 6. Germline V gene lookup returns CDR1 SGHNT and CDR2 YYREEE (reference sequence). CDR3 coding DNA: TGTGCCAGCAGCGAAGGGACAGGGTTTACCGGGGAGCTGTTTTTT. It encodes CASSEGTGFTGELFF.

This CDR3 reads CASSATPGALNEKLFF. CDR3 DNA sequence: TGTGCCAGCAGCGCCACGCCAGGGGCTTTAAATGAAAAACTGTTTTTT. The V gene is TRBV7-2, the J gene TRBJ1-4; the D gene is possibly TRBD1 (6 bases). The CDR3 contains 16 residues. Trimming removed 5 bases at V and 5 bases at J, with 18 bases between. CDR1 and CDR2 from the germline V gene are SGHTA and FQGNSA.

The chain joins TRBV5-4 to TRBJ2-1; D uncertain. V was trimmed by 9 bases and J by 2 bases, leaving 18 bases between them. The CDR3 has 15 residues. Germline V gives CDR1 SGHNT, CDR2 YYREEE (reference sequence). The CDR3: CATSVTRVTYNEQFF. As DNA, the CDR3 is TGTGCCACCTCGGTCACCCGCGTAACCTACAATGAGCAGTTCTTC.

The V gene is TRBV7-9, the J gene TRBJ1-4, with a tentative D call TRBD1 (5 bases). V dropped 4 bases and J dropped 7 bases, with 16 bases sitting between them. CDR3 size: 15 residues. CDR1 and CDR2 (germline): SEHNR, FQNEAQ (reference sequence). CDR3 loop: CASSSTRPGGEKLFF. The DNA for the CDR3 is TGTGCCAGCAGCTCCACCAGACCCGGGGGTGAAAAACTGTTTTTT.

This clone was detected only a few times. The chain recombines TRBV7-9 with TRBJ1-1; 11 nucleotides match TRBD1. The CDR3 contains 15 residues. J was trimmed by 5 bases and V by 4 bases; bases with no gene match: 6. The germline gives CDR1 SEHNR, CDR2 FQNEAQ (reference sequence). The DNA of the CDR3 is TGTGCCAGCAGCTCAGGACAGGGGGCTAAGACTGAAGCTTTCTTT. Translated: CASSSGQGAKTEAFF.

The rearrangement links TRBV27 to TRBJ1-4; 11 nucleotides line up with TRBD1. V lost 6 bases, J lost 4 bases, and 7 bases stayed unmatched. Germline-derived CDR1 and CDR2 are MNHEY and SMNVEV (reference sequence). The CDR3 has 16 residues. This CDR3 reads CASRAGTGGFNEKLFF. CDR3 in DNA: TGTGCCAGCAGAGCCGGGACAGGGGGTTTTAATGAAAAACTGTTTTTT.

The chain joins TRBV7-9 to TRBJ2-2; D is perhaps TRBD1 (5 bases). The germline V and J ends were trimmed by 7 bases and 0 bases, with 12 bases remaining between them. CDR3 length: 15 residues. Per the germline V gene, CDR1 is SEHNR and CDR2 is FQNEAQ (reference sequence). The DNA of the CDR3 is TGTGCCAGCACGTACGACAGTGCGAACACCGGGGAGCTGTTTTTT. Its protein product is CASTYDSANTGELFF.

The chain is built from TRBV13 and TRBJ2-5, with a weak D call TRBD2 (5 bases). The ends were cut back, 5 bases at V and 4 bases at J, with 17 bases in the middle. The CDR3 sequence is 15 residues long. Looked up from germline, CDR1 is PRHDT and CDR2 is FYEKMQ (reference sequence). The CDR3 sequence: CASSPPGYAGETQYF. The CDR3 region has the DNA TGTGCCAGCAGCCCACCAGGATACGCGGGAGAGACCCAGTACTTC.

CDR3: CASSLRYPNNEKLFF. CDR3 nucleotides: TGTGCCAGCAGTTTGAGGTACCCTAATAATGAAAAACTGTTTTTT. The V and J genes are TRBV27 and TRBJ1-4; D gene ambiguous. The CDR3 is made up of 15 amino acids. The V gene's germline CDR1 is MNHEY and CDR2 SMNVEV (reference sequence). V gave up 3 bases and J gave up 4 bases, with 12 bases separating them.

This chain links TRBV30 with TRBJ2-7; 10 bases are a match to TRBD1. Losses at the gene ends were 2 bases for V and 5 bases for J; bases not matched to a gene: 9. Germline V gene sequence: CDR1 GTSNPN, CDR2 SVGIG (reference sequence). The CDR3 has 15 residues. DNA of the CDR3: TGTGCCTGGAGTAAGGGGACAGGGGCTTTCGACGAGCAGTACTTC. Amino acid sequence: CAWSKGTGAFDEQYF. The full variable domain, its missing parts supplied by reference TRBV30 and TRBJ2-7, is SQTIHQWPATLVQPVGSPLSLECTVEGTSNPNLYWYRQAAGRGLQLLFYSVGIGQISSEVPQNLSASRPQDRQFILSSKKLLLSDSGFYLCAWSKGTGAFDEQYFGPGTRLTVT.

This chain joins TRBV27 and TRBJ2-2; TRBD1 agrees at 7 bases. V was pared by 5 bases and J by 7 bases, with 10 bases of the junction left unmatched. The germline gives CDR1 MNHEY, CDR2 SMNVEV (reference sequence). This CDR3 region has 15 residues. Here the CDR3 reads CASSPRQGFNGELFF. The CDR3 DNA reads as TGTGCCAGCAGTCCACGACAGGGTTTCAACGGGGAGCTGTTTTTT.

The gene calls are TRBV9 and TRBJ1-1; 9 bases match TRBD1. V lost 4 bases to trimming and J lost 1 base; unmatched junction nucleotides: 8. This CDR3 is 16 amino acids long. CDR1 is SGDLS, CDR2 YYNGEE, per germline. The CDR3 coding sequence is TGTGCCAGCAGCCTGGGACAGGGCCTTTCGAACACTGAAGCTTTCTTT. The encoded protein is CASSLGQGLSNTEAFF.

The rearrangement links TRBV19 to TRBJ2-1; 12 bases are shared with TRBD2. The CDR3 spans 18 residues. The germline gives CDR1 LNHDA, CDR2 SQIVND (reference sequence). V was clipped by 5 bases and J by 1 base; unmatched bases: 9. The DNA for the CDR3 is TGTGCCAGTAGTTTAGGACTAGCGGGAAGTAGATCCTACAATGAGCAGTTCTTC. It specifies CASSLGLAGSRSYNEQFF. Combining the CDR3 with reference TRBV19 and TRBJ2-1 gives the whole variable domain DGGITQSPKYLFRKEGQNVTLSCEQNLNHDAMYWYRQDPGQGLRLIYYSQIVNDFQKGDIAEGYSVSREKKESFPLTVTSAQKNPTAFYLCASSLGLAGSRSYNEQFFGPGTRLTVL.

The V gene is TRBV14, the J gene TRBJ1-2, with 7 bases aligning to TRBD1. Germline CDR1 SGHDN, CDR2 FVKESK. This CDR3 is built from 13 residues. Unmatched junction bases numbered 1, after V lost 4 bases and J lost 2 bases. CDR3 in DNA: TGTGCCAGCAGCCCGACAGGGAACTATGGCTACACCTTC. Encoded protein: CASSPTGNYGYTF.

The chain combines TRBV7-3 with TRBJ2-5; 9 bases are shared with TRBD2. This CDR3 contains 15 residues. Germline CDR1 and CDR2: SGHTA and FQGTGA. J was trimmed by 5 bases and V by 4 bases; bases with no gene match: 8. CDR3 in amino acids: CASSSGSGSEETQYF. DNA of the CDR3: TGTGCCAGCAGCTCGGGTAGCGGGAGTGAGGAGACCCAGTACTTC.

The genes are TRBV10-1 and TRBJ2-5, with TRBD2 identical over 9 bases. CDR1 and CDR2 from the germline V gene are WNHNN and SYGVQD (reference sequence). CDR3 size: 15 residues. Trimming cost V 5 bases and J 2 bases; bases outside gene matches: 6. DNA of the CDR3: TGCGCCAGCAGTCCAGGGACTAGCTATCAAGAGACCCAGTACTTC. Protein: CASSPGTSYQETQYF.

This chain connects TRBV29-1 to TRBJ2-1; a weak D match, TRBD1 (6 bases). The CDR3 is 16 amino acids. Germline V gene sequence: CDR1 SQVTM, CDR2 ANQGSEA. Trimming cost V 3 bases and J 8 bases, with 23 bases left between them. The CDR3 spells CSVEVPGEATGDEQFF. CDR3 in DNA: TGCAGCGTTGAGGTCCCAGGGGAAGCCACCGGAGATGAGCAGTTCTTC.